This record covers a single TCR beta chain. The germline gives CDR1 KGHDR, CDR2 SFDVKD. This CDR3 contains 14 residues. The V and J ends lost 0 bases and 6 bases respectively, with 8 bases between them. The protocol was immunoSEQ multiplex PCR, while the TCRdb copy is restricted to in-frame clones and leaves out a portion. The repertoire holds a few hundred thousand clones, with more than 85% as singletons. This sample was taken from a study of blood T cell repertoires in COVID-19. The material sequenced was peripheral blood. The clonotype originates from a man aged 35 to 55 with active or convalescent COVID-19. The chain carries TRBV24-1 and TRBJ1-3; maybe TRBD1 (5 bases). For the CDR3, the DNA is TGTGCCACCAGTGATTTGGGACACCAAAACACCATATATTTT. This sequence encodes CATSDLGHQNTIYF.